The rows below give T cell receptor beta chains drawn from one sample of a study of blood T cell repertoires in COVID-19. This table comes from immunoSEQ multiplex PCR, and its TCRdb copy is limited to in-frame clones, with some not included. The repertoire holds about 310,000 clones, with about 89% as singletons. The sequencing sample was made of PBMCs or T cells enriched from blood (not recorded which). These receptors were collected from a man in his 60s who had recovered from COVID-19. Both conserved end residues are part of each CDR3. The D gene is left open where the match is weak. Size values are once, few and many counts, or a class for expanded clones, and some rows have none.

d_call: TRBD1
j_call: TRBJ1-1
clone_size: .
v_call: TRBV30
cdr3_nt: TGTGCCTGGAGTATGAGACAGGGTAGGACTGAAGCTTTCTTT
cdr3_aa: CAWSMRQGRTEAFF

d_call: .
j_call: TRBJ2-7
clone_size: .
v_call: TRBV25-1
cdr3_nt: TGTGCCAGCAGTGGCAGGGGTAGGTACGAGCAGTACTTC
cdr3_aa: CASSGRGRYEQYF

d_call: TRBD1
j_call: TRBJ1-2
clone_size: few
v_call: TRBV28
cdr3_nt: TGTGCCAGCAGTTTGGGACAGTTGGGCTATGGCTACACCTTC
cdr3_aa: CASSLGQLGYGYTF

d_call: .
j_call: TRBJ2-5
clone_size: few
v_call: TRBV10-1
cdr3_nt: TGCGCCAGCCAGAGGGCATACCAAGAGACCCAGTACTTC
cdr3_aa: CASQRAYQETQYF

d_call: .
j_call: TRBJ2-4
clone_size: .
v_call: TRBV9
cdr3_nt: TGTGCCAGCAGCGTAGGCCCTCACCCGGGCCCCGGAGGCGGAAACATTCAGTACTTC
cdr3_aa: CASSVGPHPGPGGGNIQYF

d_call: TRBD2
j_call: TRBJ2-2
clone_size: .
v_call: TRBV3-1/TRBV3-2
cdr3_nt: TGTGCCAGCAGCCAATTAGGACTAGCGGGAGTCTCGGAGCTTGGTACCGGGGAGCTGTTTTTT
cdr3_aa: CASSQLGLAGVSELGTGELFF

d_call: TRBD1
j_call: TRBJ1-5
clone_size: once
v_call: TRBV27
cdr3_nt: TGTGCCAGCAGACAAGGGGGCGGCTACAATCAGCCCCAGCATTTT
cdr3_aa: CASRQGGGYNQPQHF

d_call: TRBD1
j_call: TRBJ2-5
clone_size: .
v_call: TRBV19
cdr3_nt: TGTGCCAGTAGCCTTGAGGGGACAGGGAGGAAAGAGACCCAGTACTTC
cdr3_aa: CASSLEGTGRKETQYF

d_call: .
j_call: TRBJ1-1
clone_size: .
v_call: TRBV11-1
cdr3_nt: TGTGCCAGCAGCGAAATACAGGGAGGGGATGAAGCTTTCTTT
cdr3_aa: CASSEIQGGDEAFF

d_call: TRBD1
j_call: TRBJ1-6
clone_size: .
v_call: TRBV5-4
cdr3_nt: TGTGCCAGCAGCTTGGGGGCTTCTACAGGGGTTTATAATTCACCCCTCCACTTT
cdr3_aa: CASSLGASTGVYNSPLHF

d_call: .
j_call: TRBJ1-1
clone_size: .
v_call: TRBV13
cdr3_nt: TGTGCCAGCAGCGCGGCGACAGAGAACACTGAAGCTTTCTTT
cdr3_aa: CASSAATENTEAFF

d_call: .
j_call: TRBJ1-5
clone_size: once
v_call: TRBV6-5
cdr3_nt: TGTGCCAGCAGTTACATAGGGGGGGGTCAGCCCCAGCATTTT
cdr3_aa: CASSYIGGGQPQHF

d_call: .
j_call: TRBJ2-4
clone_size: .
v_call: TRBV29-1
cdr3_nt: TGCAGCGCGGTAAGGGGATATAACATTCAGTACTTC
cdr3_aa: CSAVRGYNIQYF

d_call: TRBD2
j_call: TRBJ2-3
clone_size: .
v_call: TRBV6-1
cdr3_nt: TGTGCCAGCAGTGGTCGGACTAGCGGGAGTATGGGCGGAGATACGCAGTATTTT
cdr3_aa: CASSGRTSGSMGGDTQYF

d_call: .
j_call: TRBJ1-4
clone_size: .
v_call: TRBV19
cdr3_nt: TGTGCCAGTGCTCTTCCGGGACAACCTAATGAAAAACTGTTTTTT
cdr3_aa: CASALPGQPNEKLFF

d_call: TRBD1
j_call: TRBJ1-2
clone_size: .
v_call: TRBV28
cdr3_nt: TGTGCCAGCAGTCCGCCAGGGGGACAGGGGGACTACACCTTC
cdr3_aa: CASSPPGGQGDYTF

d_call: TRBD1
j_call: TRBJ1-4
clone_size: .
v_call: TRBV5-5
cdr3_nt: TGTGCCAGCAGCAACGGACAGGGAGCTGAGCGTCTGTTTTTT
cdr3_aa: CASSNGQGAERLFF

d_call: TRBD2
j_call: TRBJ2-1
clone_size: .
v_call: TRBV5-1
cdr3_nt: TGCGCCAGCATCTACGACCCGGGACTAGCGGAAGGTGAGCAGTTCTTC
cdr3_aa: CASIYDPGLAEGEQFF